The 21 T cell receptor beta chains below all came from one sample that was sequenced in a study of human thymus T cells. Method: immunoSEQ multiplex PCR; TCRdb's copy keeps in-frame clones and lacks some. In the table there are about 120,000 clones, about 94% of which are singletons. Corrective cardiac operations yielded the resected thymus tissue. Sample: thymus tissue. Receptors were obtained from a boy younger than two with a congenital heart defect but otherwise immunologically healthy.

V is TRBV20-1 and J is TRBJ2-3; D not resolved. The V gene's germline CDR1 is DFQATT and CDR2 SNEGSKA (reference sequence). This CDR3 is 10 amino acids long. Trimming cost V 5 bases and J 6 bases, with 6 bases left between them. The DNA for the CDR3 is TGCAGTGCTGGGTGGGATACGCAGTATTTT. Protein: CSAGWDTQYF.

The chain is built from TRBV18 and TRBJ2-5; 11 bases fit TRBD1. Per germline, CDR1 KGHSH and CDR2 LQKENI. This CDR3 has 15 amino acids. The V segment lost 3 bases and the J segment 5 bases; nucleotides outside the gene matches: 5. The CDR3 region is CASSPGTGGTETQYF. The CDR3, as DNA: TGTGCCAGCTCACCGGGGACAGGGGGGACGGAGACCCAGTACTTC.

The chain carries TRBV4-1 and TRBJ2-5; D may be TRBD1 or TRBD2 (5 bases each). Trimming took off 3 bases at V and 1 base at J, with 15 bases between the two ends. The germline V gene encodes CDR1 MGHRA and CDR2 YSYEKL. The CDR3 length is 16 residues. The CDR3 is CASSQCEGPVQETQYF. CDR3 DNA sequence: TGCGCCAGCAGCCAGTGTGAGGGGCCGGTCCAAGAGACCCAGTACTTC.

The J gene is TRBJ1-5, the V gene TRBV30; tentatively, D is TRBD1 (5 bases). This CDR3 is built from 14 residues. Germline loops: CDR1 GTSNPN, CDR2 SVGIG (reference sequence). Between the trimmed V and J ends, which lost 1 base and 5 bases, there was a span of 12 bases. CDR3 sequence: CAWSAREGDQPQHF. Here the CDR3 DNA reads TGTGCCTGGAGTGCCAGGGAAGGCGATCAGCCCCAGCATTTT.

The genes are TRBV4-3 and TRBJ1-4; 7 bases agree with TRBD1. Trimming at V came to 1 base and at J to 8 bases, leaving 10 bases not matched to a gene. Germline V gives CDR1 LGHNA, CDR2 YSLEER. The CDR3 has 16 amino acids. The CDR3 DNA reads TGCGCCAGCAGCCAAGTGCCAGGGGGGATTGGGGAAAAACTGTTTTTT. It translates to CASSQVPGGIGEKLFF.

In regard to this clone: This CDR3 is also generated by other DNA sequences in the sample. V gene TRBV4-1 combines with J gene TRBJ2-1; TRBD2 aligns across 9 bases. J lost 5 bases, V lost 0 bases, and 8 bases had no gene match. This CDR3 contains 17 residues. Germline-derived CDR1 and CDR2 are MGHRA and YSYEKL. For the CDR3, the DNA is TGCGCCAGCAGCCAAGATCATAGGGCGGGGGGGCACAATGAGCAGTTCTTC. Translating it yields CASSQDHRAGGHNEQFF.

CDR3 residues: CASSLISRNPYNSPLHF. DNA of the CDR3: TGTGCCAGCAGCTTAATAAGTCGGAACCCCTATAATTCACCCCTCCACTTT. The rearrangement links TRBV7-2 to TRBJ1-6; no clear D gene. From germline, CDR1 is SGHTA and CDR2 FQGNSA. The CDR3 has 17 residues. Trimming pared 2 bases from V and 2 bases from J, leaving 13 bases between.

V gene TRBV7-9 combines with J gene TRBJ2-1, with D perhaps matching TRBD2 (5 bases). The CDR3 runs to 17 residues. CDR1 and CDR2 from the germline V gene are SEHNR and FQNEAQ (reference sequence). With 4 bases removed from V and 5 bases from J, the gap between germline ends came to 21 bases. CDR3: CASSSSGRRVWNNEQFF. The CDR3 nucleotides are TGTGCCAGCAGCTCCAGCGGTAGAAGGGTTTGGAACAATGAGCAGTTCTTC.

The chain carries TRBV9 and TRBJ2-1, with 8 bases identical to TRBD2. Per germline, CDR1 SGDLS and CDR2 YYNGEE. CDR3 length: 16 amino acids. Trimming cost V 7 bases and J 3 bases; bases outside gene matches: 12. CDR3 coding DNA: TGTGCCAGCCTACATCGACTACGGGGGGGCTACAATGAGCAGTTCTTC. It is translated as CASLHRLRGGYNEQFF. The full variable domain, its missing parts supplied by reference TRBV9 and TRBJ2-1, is DSGVTQTPKHLITATGQRVTLRCSPRSGDLSVYWYQQSLDQGLQFLIQYYNGEERAKGNILERFSAQQFPDLHSELNLSSLELGDSALYFCASLHRLRGGYNEQFFGPGTRLTVL.

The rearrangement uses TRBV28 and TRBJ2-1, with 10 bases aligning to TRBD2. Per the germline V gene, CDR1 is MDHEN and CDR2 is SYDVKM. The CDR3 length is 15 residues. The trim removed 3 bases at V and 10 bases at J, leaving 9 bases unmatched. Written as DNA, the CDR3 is TGTGCCAGCAGTTTGACTAGCGGGTTGCAGGGGGAGCAGTTCTTC. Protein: CASSLTSGLQGEQFF.

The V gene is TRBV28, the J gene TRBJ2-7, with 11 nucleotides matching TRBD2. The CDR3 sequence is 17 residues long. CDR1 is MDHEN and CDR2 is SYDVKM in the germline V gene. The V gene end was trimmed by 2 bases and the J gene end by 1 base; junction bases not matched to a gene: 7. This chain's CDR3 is CASSLPSGGPFSYEQYF. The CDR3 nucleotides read TGTGCCAGCAGTTTACCTAGCGGGGGGCCCTTTTCCTACGAGCAGTACTTC.

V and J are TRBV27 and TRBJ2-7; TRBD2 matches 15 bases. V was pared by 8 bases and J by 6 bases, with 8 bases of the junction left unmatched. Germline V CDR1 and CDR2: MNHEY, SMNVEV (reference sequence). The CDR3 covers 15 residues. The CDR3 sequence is CASGTSGGSPVEQYF. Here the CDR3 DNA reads TGTGCCAGCGGGACTAGCGGGGGGTCTCCAGTCGAGCAGTACTTC.

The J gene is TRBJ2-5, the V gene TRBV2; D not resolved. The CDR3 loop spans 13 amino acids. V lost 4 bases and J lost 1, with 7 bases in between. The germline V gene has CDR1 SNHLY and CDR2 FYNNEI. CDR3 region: CASSGAAQETQYF. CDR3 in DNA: TGTGCCAGCAGTGGGGCAGCCCAAGAGACCCAGTACTTC.

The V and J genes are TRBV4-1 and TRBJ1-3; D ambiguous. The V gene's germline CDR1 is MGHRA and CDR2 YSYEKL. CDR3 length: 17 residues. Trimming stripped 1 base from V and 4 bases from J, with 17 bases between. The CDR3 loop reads CASSQVLVGISGNTIYF. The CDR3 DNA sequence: TGCGCCAGCAGCCAAGTATTGGTCGGGATCAGCGGAAACACCATATATTTT.

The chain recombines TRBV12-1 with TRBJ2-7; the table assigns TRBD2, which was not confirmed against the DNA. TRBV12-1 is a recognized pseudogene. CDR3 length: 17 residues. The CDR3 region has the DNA TGTGCCAGCAGCTTTCGGTGGTCCAGCGGGGGGACCTACGAGCAGTACTTC. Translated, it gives CASSFRWSSGGTYEQYF.

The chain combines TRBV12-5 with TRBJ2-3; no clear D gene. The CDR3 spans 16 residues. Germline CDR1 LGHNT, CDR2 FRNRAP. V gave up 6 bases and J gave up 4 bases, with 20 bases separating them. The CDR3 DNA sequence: TGTGCTAGTGGCCCGGTCTATACTGGCAGAGCAGATACGCAGTATTTT. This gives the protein CASGPVYTGRADTQYF.

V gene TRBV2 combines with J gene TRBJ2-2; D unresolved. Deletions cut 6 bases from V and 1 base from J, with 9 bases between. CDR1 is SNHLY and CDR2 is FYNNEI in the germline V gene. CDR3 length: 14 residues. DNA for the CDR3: TGTGCCAGCAGGCTGACTCAGAACACCGGGGAGCTGTTTTTT. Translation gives CASRLTQNTGELFF.

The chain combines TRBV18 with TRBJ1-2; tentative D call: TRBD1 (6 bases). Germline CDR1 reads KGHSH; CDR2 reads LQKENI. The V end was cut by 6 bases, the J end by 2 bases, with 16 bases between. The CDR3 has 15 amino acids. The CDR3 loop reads CASSEGPGANYGYTF. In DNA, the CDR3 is TGTGCCAGCTCCGAGGGGCCAGGGGCCAACTATGGCTACACCTTC.

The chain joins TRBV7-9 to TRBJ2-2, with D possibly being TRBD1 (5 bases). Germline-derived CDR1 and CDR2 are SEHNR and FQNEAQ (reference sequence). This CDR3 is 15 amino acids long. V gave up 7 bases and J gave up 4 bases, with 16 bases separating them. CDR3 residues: CASNSTVTFTGELFF. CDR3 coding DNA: TGTGCCAGCAACTCGACAGTTACTTTCACCGGGGAGCTGTTTTTT.

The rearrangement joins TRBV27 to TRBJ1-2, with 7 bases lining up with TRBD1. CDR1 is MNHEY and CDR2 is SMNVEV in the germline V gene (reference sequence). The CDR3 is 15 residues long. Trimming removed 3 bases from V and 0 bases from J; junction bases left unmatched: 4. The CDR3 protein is CASSFRDRPNYGYTF. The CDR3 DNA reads TGTGCCAGCAGTTTTCGGGACAGACCTAACTATGGCTACACCTTC.

The CDR3, as DNA: TGTGCCTGGAGAACGGGACGGCCCTCCAGATATAATTCACCCCTCCACTTT. Its translation is CAWRTGRPSRYNSPLHF. The chain has TRBV30 and TRBJ1-6; weak D call: TRBD1 (5 bases). The CDR3 consists of 17 residues. The ends were cut back, 3 bases at V and 4 bases at J, with 19 bases in the middle. CDR1 is GTSNPN and CDR2 is SVGIG in the germline V gene (reference sequence).